What follows is one T cell receptor (beta chain) and its context. Its target is unknown. Method: immunoSEQ multiplex PCR; TCRdb's copy keeps in-frame clones and lacks some. The sample yields roughly 150,000 clones, approximately 90% seen once. This specimen comes from a study of T cell responses to AZD1222 COVID-19 vaccine. General study findings and limits: Close to half of all spike-specific TCRs reportedly target regions of the variants that are unmutated. Donors in the cohort were predominantly white British and more often female, and clonal diversity was possibly underestimated. Spike-specific TCR breadth and depth went up after people got two AZD1222 doses. Across spike, vaccine-associated CD4 TCRs were found, dominant at 160-218 and 743-854.

Germline V gives CDR1 SGHTA, CDR2 FQGNSA. V shed 3 bases, J shed 4 bases, and the junction held 10 bases outside the gene matches. The CDR3 consists of 17 residues. Sequenced material: peripheral blood, taken on day 0 of MenACWY control vaccination. The TCR comes from an adult in good health. This rearrangement joins TRBV7-2 to TRBJ2-1, with 9 positions matching TRBD2. This CDR3 reads CASSFLSGSRLYNEQFF. The DNA for the CDR3 is TGTGCCAGCAGCTTTCTTAGCGGGAGTCGGTTATACAATGAGCAGTTCTTC.